This T cell receptor beta chain was identified during a study of glioma-infiltrating T cells. The germline V and J ends were trimmed by 5 bases and 4 bases, with 13 bases remaining between them. There are 14 residues in the CDR3. Study-wide results and limits: Non-neoplastic patients had below-expected tissue-blood divergence, while all gliomas exceeded expectation. Tissue and blood shared very few CDR3 sequences.

In its sample, this clonotype was seen many times. Antigen specificity is unknown. TCR alpha and beta CDR3 regions were amplified from RNA using iRepertoire nested multiplex PCR. One-step reverse transcription and amplification started from around 100-400 ng of tissue mRNA or PBMC total RNA. TCRdb reanalysed the multiplex PCR reads using MiXCR and keeps one entry per CDR3 protein. The sample has about 180,000 distinct CDR3 sequences, around 40% seen once. What was sequenced was glioma tissue, nonneoplastic brain tissue, or PBMCs (not recorded which). The chain joins TRBV12-3 or TRBV12-4 to TRBJ2-3, with TRBD2 as a possible D gene (5 bases). This sequence was found in a human donor with low-grade glioma or glioblastoma, undergoing nonglioma brain surgery, or in good health (not recorded which). The CDR3 bases are TGTGCCAGCAGTCCGGGGAGAGGTGCAGATACGCAGTATTTT. Translating it yields CASSPGRGADTQYF.